This T cell receptor (beta chain) was sequenced during a study of T cells after yellow fever vaccination. Study information: SMART-Seq v4 Ultra Low Input handled preparation of low-cell-number fractions.

This clonotype was seen a single time. The antigen is unknown. Regarding the study as a whole: By day 5 rather than day 15, the secondary response had peaked, though it was weaker. Clones from primary vaccination mostly reappeared after the booster (around 97% CD4, over 85% CD8). Clonotypes shared by both compartments, CD4 and CD8, made up a small share.

TCRdb re-analysed the 5' RACE reads in MiXCR, keeping a single row per CDR3 protein. The sample contains approximately 300,000 distinct CDR3 sequences, around 6.8% of which appear only once. This TCR was sampled from a man aged 18 to 35 who received the YFV17D yellow fever vaccine. The sample was PBMCs, taken about 41 days after the first yellow fever vaccination.

In nucleotides, the CDR3 is TGTGCCAGCAGCCTTCGGAGACTCTATGGCTACACCTTC. This gives the protein CASSLRRLYGYTF. The chain recombines TRBV7-2 with TRBJ1-2; no clear D gene. Germline V gives CDR1 SGHTA, CDR2 FQGNSA. V was clipped by 5 bases and J by 4 bases, with 11 bases between them. This CDR3 comprises 13 residues.